This T cell receptor beta chain was sequenced during a study of Graves' ophthalmopathy and Graves' hyperthyroidism. Study-wide results and limits: Most expanded clonotypes in thyroid above 0.001 frequency also showed up in blood. Discrimination between ophthalmopathy and stable hyperthyroidism by a 13-signature model showed about 89% sensitivity and 70% to 82% specificity.

Using RNA transcripts, the TCR beta CDR3 regions were amplified. An initial RT-PCR round employing HTBI primers preceded a second-round multiplex PCR. Each CDR3 protein is one row after TCRdb ran MiXCR on the multiplex PCR reads. The table has some 250,000 distinct CDR3 sequences, around 42% seen once. With respect to this clonotype: Its cognate antigen is unknown.

Patients were left out if they had other autoimmune diseases, uncontrolled infections, pregnancy or lactation. This CDR3 has 16 amino acids. Trimming pared 5 bases from V and 8 bases from J, leaving 21 bases between. Germline V gene lookup returns CDR1 MGHDK and CDR2 SYGVNS. This TCR derives from an adult man with Graves' ophthalmopathy. The sample was peripheral blood. The rearrangement links TRBV25-1 to TRBJ1-4, with D possibly TRBD1 on 6 matching bases. CDR3 loop: CASSYSGGLAREKLFF. The CDR3 DNA is TGTGCCAGCAGTTACTCTGGGGGCTTGGCAAGAGAAAAACTGTTTTTT.